A selection of T cell receptor beta chains follows, all from one sample in a study of blood T cell repertoires in COVID-19. The data were produced by immunoSEQ multiplex PCR, yet TCRdb's version contains in-frame clones alone and is incomplete. The sample comprises 200,000 to 300,000 clones, approximately 78% of which are singletons, and roughly an eighth rests with the top ten. Sequencing was carried out using peripheral blood. The receptors shown here come from a woman aged 55 to 70 with active or convalescent COVID-19. Both conserved end residues are part of each CDR3. Each record gives: D gene, V gene, J gene, clone size, CDR3 protein, CDR3 DNA. The D gene is left open where the match is weak. Clone sizes are given selectively: once, few, many, or a class where the clone is expanded.

D gene: TRBD2; V gene: TRBV4-1; J gene: TRBJ2-3; clone size: NA; CDR3 protein: CASSQDGGTSSIGTDTQYF; CDR3 DNA: TGCGCCAGCAGCCAAGATGGGGGGACTAGCAGTATCGGCACAGATACGCAGTATTTT
D gene: TRBD1; V gene: TRBV5-4; J gene: TRBJ1-2; clone size: NA; CDR3 protein: CASSPSTGGYYGYTF; CDR3 DNA: TGTGCCAGCAGCCCTAGCACAGGGGGTTACTATGGCTACACCTTC
D gene: NA; V gene: TRBV24-1; J gene: TRBJ2-3; clone size: NA; CDR3 protein: CATSAHREGTDTQYF; CDR3 DNA: TGTGCCACCAGTGCCCACAGGGAAGGCACAGATACGCAGTATTTT
D gene: NA; V gene: TRBV20-1; J gene: TRBJ1-1; clone size: few; CDR3 protein: CSASSMNTEAFF; CDR3 DNA: TGCAGTGCTAGTAGCATGAACACTGAAGCTTTCTTT
D gene: NA; V gene: TRBV6-1; J gene: TRBJ1-2; clone size: NA; CDR3 protein: CASSEAGGPVGYTF; CDR3 DNA: TGTGCCAGCAGTGAAGCCGGCGGGCCTGTGGGCTACACCTTC
D gene: TRBD1; V gene: TRBV30; J gene: TRBJ1-1; clone size: NA; CDR3 protein: CAWSTTTFTTGPTTEAFF; CDR3 DNA: TGTGCCTGGAGTACAACTACCTTCACGACAGGGCCGACCACTGAAGCTTTCTTT
D gene: TRBD1; V gene: TRBV2; J gene: TRBJ2-1; clone size: NA; CDR3 protein: CASSPQGAQNEQFF; CDR3 DNA: TGTGCCAGCAGCCCACAGGGGGCGCAGAATGAGCAGTTCTTC
D gene: NA; V gene: TRBV12-2; J gene: TRBJ1-2; clone size: few; CDR3 protein: CASEPRGRDYGYTF; CDR3 DNA: TGTGCAAGTGAACCCAGGGGGCGCGACTATGGCTACACCTTC
D gene: NA; V gene: TRBV5-1; J gene: TRBJ1-1; clone size: NA; CDR3 protein: CASSFRGDEAFF; CDR3 DNA: TGCGCCAGCAGCTTCCGGGGGGATGAAGCTTTCTTT
D gene: NA; V gene: TRBV13; J gene: TRBJ2-7; clone size: NA; CDR3 protein: CASSPPDTLSYEQYF; CDR3 DNA: TGTGCCAGCAGCCCCCCCGACACGTTATCCTACGAGCAGTACTTC
D gene: NA; V gene: TRBV9; J gene: TRBJ2-7; clone size: few; CDR3 protein: CASSVAPVAGADEQYF; CDR3 DNA: TGTGCCAGCAGCGTAGCCCCCGTCGCGGGGGCCGACGAGCAGTACTTC
D gene: TRBD1; V gene: TRBV9; J gene: TRBJ1-2; clone size: NA; CDR3 protein: CASSPPGTVNYGYTF; CDR3 DNA: TGTGCCAGCAGCCCACCCGGGACAGTGAACTATGGCTACACCTTC
D gene: NA; V gene: TRBV2; J gene: TRBJ1-6; clone size: NA; CDR3 protein: CARGQPNSPLHF; CDR3 DNA: TGTGCCAGAGGACAGCCAAATTCACCCCTCCACTTT
D gene: NA; V gene: TRBV9; J gene: TRBJ1-2; clone size: NA; CDR3 protein: CASSSVGRTDNYGYTF; CDR3 DNA: TGTGCCAGCAGCTCCGTAGGCAGGACTGATAACTATGGCTACACCTTC
D gene: NA; V gene: TRBV5-8; J gene: TRBJ1-1; clone size: NA; CDR3 protein: CASSFVRGGGYTEAFF; CDR3 DNA: TGTGCCAGCAGCTTTGTCAGGGGCGGTGGTTACACTGAAGCTTTCTTT
D gene: NA; V gene: TRBV3-1/TRBV3-2; J gene: TRBJ2-2; clone size: NA; CDR3 protein: CASSPLGGGANTGELFF; CDR3 DNA: TGTGCCAGCAGCCCTTTAGGAGGCGGGGCGAACACCGGGGAGCTGTTTTTT
D gene: TRBD2; V gene: TRBV9; J gene: TRBJ2-1; clone size: NA; CDR3 protein: CASSVGTSGGQGEQFF; CDR3 DNA: TGTGCCAGCAGCGTAGGGACTAGCGGGGGGCAGGGTGAGCAGTTCTTC
D gene: TRBD1; V gene: TRBV7-3; J gene: TRBJ1-2; clone size: NA; CDR3 protein: CASSPGQGNYGYTF; CDR3 DNA: TGTGCCAGCAGCCCCGGACAGGGCAACTATGGCTACACCTTC
D gene: NA; V gene: TRBV2; J gene: TRBJ1-1; clone size: NA; CDR3 protein: CASSGGGANTEAFF; CDR3 DNA: TGTGCCAGCAGCGGCGGGGGGGCGAACACTGAAGCTTTCTTT
D gene: TRBD2; V gene: TRBV7-2; J gene: TRBJ2-1; clone size: NA; CDR3 protein: CASSLDRRAGGWNEQFF; CDR3 DNA: TGTGCCAGCAGCTTAGACCGACGAGCGGGGGGATGGAATGAGCAGTTCTTC
D gene: TRBD2; V gene: TRBV3-1/TRBV3-2; J gene: TRBJ2-1; clone size: NA; CDR3 protein: CASSRVASGGITYNEQFF; CDR3 DNA: TGTGCCAGCAGCAGGGTGGCTAGCGGGGGGATTACCTACAATGAGCAGTTCTTC
D gene: TRBD2; V gene: TRBV2; J gene: TRBJ2-5; clone size: NA; CDR3 protein: CASCGLAGETQYF; CDR3 DNA: TGTGCCAGCTGCGGACTAGCGGGGGAGACCCAGTACTTC
D gene: TRBD2; V gene: TRBV7-9; J gene: TRBJ2-1; clone size: NA; CDR3 protein: CASSLPAASGGVSDEQFF; CDR3 DNA: TGTGCCAGCAGCCTGCCGGCGGCTAGCGGGGGGGTTTCGGATGAGCAGTTCTTC
D gene: NA; V gene: TRBV19; J gene: TRBJ2-5; clone size: NA; CDR3 protein: CASSIDLSFQETQYF; CDR3 DNA: TGTGCCAGTAGTATAGATCTTAGCTTTCAAGAGACCCAGTACTTC
D gene: NA; V gene: TRBV6-6; J gene: TRBJ1-1; clone size: once; CDR3 protein: CASRGQNTEAFF; CDR3 DNA: TGTGCCAGCAGGGGGCAGAACACTGAAGCTTTCTTT
D gene: NA; V gene: TRBV3-1/TRBV3-2; J gene: TRBJ1-6; clone size: few; CDR3 protein: CASSQEAQWGYSPLHF; CDR3 DNA: TGTGCCAGCAGCCAAGAGGCCCAGTGGGGCTATTCACCCCTCCACTTT
D gene: TRBD1; V gene: TRBV9; J gene: TRBJ1-2; clone size: once; CDR3 protein: CASSPLQGGGYTF; CDR3 DNA: TGTGCCAGCAGCCCTCTGCAGGGGGGAGGCTACACCTTC
D gene: TRBD1; V gene: TRBV28; J gene: TRBJ1-5; clone size: NA; CDR3 protein: CASSSTGTGILGNQPQHF; CDR3 DNA: TGTGCCAGCAGTTCCACCGGGACAGGAATACTAGGGAATCAGCCCCAGCATTTT
D gene: TRBD1; V gene: TRBV5-1; J gene: TRBJ2-7; clone size: NA; CDR3 protein: CASSLDGTGGLYEQYF; CDR3 DNA: TGCGCCAGCAGCTTGGATGGGACAGGGGGACTTTACGAGCAGTACTTC
D gene: TRBD1; V gene: TRBV27; J gene: TRBJ1-5; clone size: few; CDR3 protein: CASSSGTGVQPQHF; CDR3 DNA: TGTGCCAGCAGTTCCGGGACAGGGGTTCAGCCCCAGCATTTT
D gene: TRBD1; V gene: TRBV11-2; J gene: TRBJ2-4; clone size: NA; CDR3 protein: CASSIRDRGAKNIQYF; CDR3 DNA: TGTGCCAGCAGCATCCGGGACAGGGGAGCCAAAAACATTCAGTACTTC
D gene: NA; V gene: TRBV7-9; J gene: TRBJ2-5; clone size: NA; CDR3 protein: CASTQPGQSETQYF; CDR3 DNA: TGTGCCAGCACCCAACCAGGACAGTCGGAGACCCAGTACTTC
D gene: NA; V gene: TRBV18; J gene: TRBJ2-7; clone size: few; CDR3 protein: CASSPVEGTEQYF; CDR3 DNA: TGTGCCAGCTCACCAGTAGAAGGGACTGAGCAGTACTTC
D gene: TRBD2; V gene: TRBV5-1; J gene: TRBJ2-5; clone size: NA; CDR3 protein: CASRLAGGLSQETQYF; CDR3 DNA: TGCGCCAGTCGACTAGCGGGGGGTCTTTCACAAGAGACCCAGTACTTC